This is a list of T cell receptor beta chains from one sample in a study of response to subunit inactivated influenza vaccine. A single record per CDR3 protein comes from TCRdb applying MiXCR to the RT-PCR reads. The table has about 530,000 distinct CDR3 sequences, 12% seen once; the top ten hold about 10%. Sequences were derived from PBMCs from blood, sampled on the day of vaccination. The receptors were sampled from a man aged 50 to 60 who received an inactivated influenza vaccine. Each CDR3 is given with its conserved first and last residue. D genes are given only for firm matches. Expanded clones get a size class; other rows say once, few or many, or leave the size out.

TRBJ1-5,TRBV4-2,TRBD1,many,CASSLAGTAGQPQHF,TGTGCCAGCAGCCTAGCCGGGACAGCGGGTCAGCCCCAGCATTTT
TRBJ1-2,TRBV3-1,.,few,CASSQFSRRANYGYTF,TGTGCCAGCAGCCAATTCAGCAGGAGAGCTAACTATGGCTACACCTTC
TRBJ2-7,TRBV27,TRBD1,many,CASSYRQGAREQYF,TGTGCCAGCAGTTACCGACAGGGGGCGAGAGAGCAGTACTTC
TRBJ2-5,TRBV10-3,.,.,CVRPGLGETQYF,TGTGTCCGTCCAGGGTTAGGAGAGACCCAGTACTTC
TRBJ2-7,TRBV5-5,TRBD1,few,CASSFFGQGEYEQYF,TGTGCCAGCAGCTTCTTCGGACAGGGCGAATACGAGCAGTACTTC
TRBJ2-5,TRBV20-1,.,few,CSARGVFGQYF,TGCAGTGCTCGAGGGGTTTTCGGCCAGTACTTC
TRBJ1-2,TRBV4-3,TRBD1,.,CASSLKGGIGYTF,TGCGCCAGCAGCCTTAAAGGGGGCATTGGCTACACCTTC
TRBJ2-3,TRBV19,.,.,CASITIKVHLSTDTQYF,TGTGCCAGTATCACAATCAAGGTCCACCTTAGCACAGATACGCAGTATTTT
TRBJ2-6,TRBV6-2/TRBV6-3,TRBD1,many,CASSRQGALSGANVLTF,TGTGCCAGCAGCAGACAGGGCGCCCTCTCTGGGGCCAACGTCCTGACTTTC
TRBJ2-4,TRBV18,.,.,CASSPPLAKNIQYF,TGTGCCAGCTCACCACCGTTAGCCAAAAACATTCAGTACTTC
TRBJ2-7,TRBV6-2/TRBV6-3,.,few,CAAGPYEQYF,TGTGCCGCGGGCCCCTACGAGCAGTACTTC
TRBJ2-5,TRBV20-1,.,many,CSATGALLETQYF,TGCAGTGCTACGGGGGCGCTTCTAGAGACCCAGTACTTC
TRBJ1-6,TRBV4-3,.,few,CASSQEFAGESYNSPLHF,TGCGCCAGCAGCCAAGAATTTGCGGGGGAATCCTATAATTCACCCCTCCACTTT
TRBJ1-5,TRBV15,.,many,CATSRDSWGREGNQPQHF,TGTGCCACCAGCAGAGACTCATGGGGGAGGGAGGGGAATCAGCCCCAGCATTTT
TRBJ2-7,TRBV9,.,few,CASSVEGLGYEQYF,TGTGCCAGCAGCGTAGAGGGACTGGGCTACGAGCAGTACTTC
TRBJ2-1,TRBV5-1,.,many,CASSLGSGVYNEQFF,TGCGCCAGCAGCTTGGGGAGCGGAGTCTACAATGAGCAGTTCTTC
TRBJ2-3,TRBV6-2/TRBV6-3,TRBD2,many,CASRPRGELAGSRTDTQYF,TGTGCCAGCAGACCCCGGGGAGAACTAGCGGGGTCTCGCACAGATACGCAGTATTTT
TRBJ1-1,TRBV12-3/TRBV12-4,.,many,CASSLGSGAEAFF,TGTGCCAGCAGTTTAGGCTCCGGAGCTGAAGCTTTCTTT
TRBJ2-4,TRBV20-1,TRBD2,few,CSARSLAETRGNIQYF,TGCAGTGCTAGGTCACTAGCGGAGACAAGGGGAAACATTCAGTACTTC
TRBJ2-2,TRBV6-2/TRBV6-3,.,few,CASSYILVGSWLTGELFF,TGTGCCAGCAGTTACATCTTGGTGGGGAGTTGGCTCACCGGGGAGCTGTTTTTT
TRBJ2-3,TRBV29-1,TRBD2,few,CSVEGASGGTDTQYF,TGCAGCGTTGAAGGGGCTAGCGGGGGGACAGATACGCAGTATTTT
TRBJ2-1,TRBV7-9,TRBD2,.,CAAGLAGTDEQFF,TGTGCAGCAGGACTAGCGGGTACTGATGAGCAGTTCTTC
TRBJ2-1,TRBV11-2,.,few,CASSFTFAGARLYNEQFF,TGTGCCAGCAGCTTTACGTTCGCAGGAGCCCGTCTCTACAATGAGCAGTTCTTC
TRBJ1-1,TRBV5-6,.,few,CASSSMRREHGTEAFF,TGTGCCAGCAGCTCCATGCGGAGGGAACATGGCACTGAAGCTTTCTTT
TRBJ1-2,TRBV12-3/TRBV12-4,.,.,CASRLAGAGDGYTF,TGTGCCAGCCGTCTGGCAGGTGCCGGTGATGGCTACACCTTC
TRBJ2-7,TRBV18,TRBD2,few,CASSFVRSGSVSNEQYF,TGTGCCAGCTCGTTCGTCCGAAGCGGGAGTGTCAGCAACGAGCAGTACTTC
TRBJ2-3,TRBV15,.,many,CATSRGAFSTDTQYF,TGTGCCACCAGCCGAGGGGCCTTTAGCACAGATACGCAGTATTTT
TRBJ2-3,TRBV9,TRBD2,.,CASSSGTSNPDTQYF,TGTGCCAGCAGCTCCGGGACTAGCAACCCAGATACGCAGTATTTT
TRBJ2-1,TRBV20-1,TRBD2,once,CSASERGGRASGEQFF,TGCAGTGCTAGTGAACGCGGCGGGAGGGCCTCGGGGGAGCAGTTCTTC
TRBJ2-5,TRBV7-2,TRBD2,few,CASSTSGGETQYF,TGTGCCAGCAGCACTAGCGGGGGAGAGACCCAGTACTTC
TRBJ2-2,TRBV5-1,TRBD1,many,CASRRDRANTGELFF,TGCGCCAGCAGGCGGGACAGGGCGAACACCGGGGAGCTGTTTTTT
TRBJ2-1,TRBV29-1,TRBD2,few,CSVHAWTSGGAGDEQFF,TGCAGCGTTCATGCCTGGACTAGCGGGGGGGCCGGGGATGAGCAGTTCTTC
TRBJ2-1,TRBV5-1,TRBD2,few,CASSLGSSGSGFEQFF,TGCGCCAGCAGCTTGGGGTCCAGCGGGAGCGGTTTTGAGCAGTTCTTC
TRBJ1-5,TRBV5-1,.,few,CASSKGPGSEDNQPQHF,TGCGCCAGCAGTAAAGGCCCTGGGAGTGAGGACAATCAGCCCCAGCATTTT
TRBJ2-5,TRBV7-2,.,few,CASSLIQAQETQYF,TGTGCCAGCAGCTTAATACAGGCGCAAGAGACCCAGTACTTC
TRBJ2-1,TRBV2,.,few,CASVRDSSYNEQFF,TGTGCCAGCGTCCGGGACTCCAGTTACAATGAGCAGTTCTTC
TRBJ1-5,TRBV20-1,.,.,CSATLMGGVGSNQPQHF,TGCAGTGCTACCCTCATGGGGGGGGTGGGTAGCAATCAGCCCCAGCATTTT
TRBJ2-7,TRBV15,.,.,CATSRDFRGYEQYF,TGTGCCACCAGCAGAGACTTCAGGGGCTACGAGCAGTACTTC
TRBJ2-7,TRBV10-3,.,.,CAISVGPAGNEQYF,TGTGCCATCAGTGTGGGGCCAGCAGGCAACGAGCAGTACTTC
TRBJ1-4,TRBV7-2,.,.,CASSHRLGSTNEKLFF,TGTGCCAGCAGCCACAGACTGGGGTCAACTAATGAAAAACTGTTTTTT
TRBJ2-5,TRBV10-3,TRBD1,few,CAISTGVEETQYF,TGTGCCATCAGTACAGGGGTGGAAGAGACCCAGTACTTC